The clone carrying this T cell receptor beta chain was seen more than once but under ten times. What it binds is unknown. The CDR3 contains 16 residues. Germline V gene data show CDR1 as MNHEY and CDR2 as SVGAGI. Deletions cut 1 base from V and 4 bases from J, with 16 bases between. Described time point: healthy volunteer bleed at 2 weeks. The starting material, unfractionated whole blood, was used for total RNA extraction. This sample was taken from a study of human T cells and chemical hapten exposure. The study, taken as a whole, reports: High-frequency TCRs, those above 1 in 1000, stayed the same after DPC sensitization.

TCRdb fed the RACE reads into MiXCR, producing one record per CDR3 protein. The data hold 75,000 to 100,000 distinct CDR3 sequences, with approximately 8.2% observed a single time. Sequencing was performed on whole blood. The origin of this receptor is a female donor in good health. Some clones in this sample may be carry-over from other donors' samples. The rearrangement uses TRBV6-5 and TRBJ2-5, with a possible D match to TRBD2 (7 bases). DNA of the CDR3: TGTGCCAGCAGTTACTTGGGACTACAGGGTGGAGAGACCCAGTACTTC. Its translation: CASSYLGLQGGETQYF.